This T cell receptor (beta chain) is drawn from a study of OX40 agonist ivuxolimab in advanced cancers. On the study more broadly: Patients were roughly 83% male with ages roughly 20 to 90, mean approximately 58. Points from the study as a whole: Relative to CD4+, CD8+ T cells held more expanded clones on average.

A word on this clone: Its antigen is still unknown.

V lost 5 bases, J lost 7 bases, and 9 bases stayed unmatched. This CDR3 has 14 amino acids. The germline V gene has CDR1 MNHNY and CDR2 SVGAGI (reference sequence). Data came from immunoSEQ multiplex PCR; TCRdb stores just in-frame clones and leaves some out. The sample yields 20,000 to 25,000 clones, 75% to 85% seen once. Autoimmune disease history or systemic immunosuppression was exclusionary. This chain connects TRBV6-6 to TRBJ1-2, with TRBD1 matching over 8 bases. The sequences come from CD4+ or CD8+ T cells sorted from blood, collected in a trial of the OX40 agonist ivuxolimab. This receptor was taken from an adult with an advanced solid tumor such as melanoma, head and neck, liver or kidney cancer. The CDR3 coding sequence is TGTGCCAGCAGTCCCAGTCAGGGGGCGGCTGGCTACACCTTC. Protein product: CASSPSQGAAGYTF.